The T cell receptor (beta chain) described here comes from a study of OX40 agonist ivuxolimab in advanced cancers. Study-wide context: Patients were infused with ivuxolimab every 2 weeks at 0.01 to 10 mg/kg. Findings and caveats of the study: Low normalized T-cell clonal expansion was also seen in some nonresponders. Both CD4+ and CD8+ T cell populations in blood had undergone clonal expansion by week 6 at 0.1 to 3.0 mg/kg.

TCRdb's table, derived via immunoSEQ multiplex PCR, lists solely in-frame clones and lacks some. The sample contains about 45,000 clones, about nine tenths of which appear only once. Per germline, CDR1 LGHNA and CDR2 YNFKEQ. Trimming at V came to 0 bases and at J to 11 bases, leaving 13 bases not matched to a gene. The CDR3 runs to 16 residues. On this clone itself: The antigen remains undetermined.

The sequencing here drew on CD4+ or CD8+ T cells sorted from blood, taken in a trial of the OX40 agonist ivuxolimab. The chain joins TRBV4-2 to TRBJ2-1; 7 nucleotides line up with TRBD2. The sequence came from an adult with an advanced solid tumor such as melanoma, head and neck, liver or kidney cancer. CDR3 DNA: TGTGCCAGCAGCCAAGATATGGTCGCGGGAGCCCTTAAGCAGTTCTTC. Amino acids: CASSQDMVAGALKQFF.